The T cell receptor beta chain under discussion was sequenced for a study of T cells in Graves' hyperthyroidism and ophthalmopathy. Study background: Peripheral blood draws took place at initial diagnosis, ahead of any treatment.

Template material for amplifying TCR beta CDR3 regions consisted of RNA transcripts. With the HTBI primer set, the TCR CDR3 went through a first round of RT-PCR. TCRdb reprocessed the multiplex PCR reads via MiXCR and lists one record per CDR3 protein. The sample yields 400,000 to 550,000 distinct CDR3 sequences, roughly 25% seen once. In regard to this clonotype: Antigen specificity is unknown.

Clinical symptoms, serum thyroxine and TRAb, thyroid ultrasound and orbital computed tomography were used for the diagnoses. Study conclusions and caveats: Most thyroid-expanded clonotypes above 0.001 were also found in blood.

This CDR3 has 16 residues. Per the germline V gene, CDR1 is MNHEY and CDR2 is SMNVEV (reference sequence). V was cut by 6 bases and J by 0 bases, with 14 bases left in between. What was sequenced was blood. The chain links TRBV27 to TRBJ2-2, with D hard to call. The sequence was obtained from a woman aged 25-40 years with Graves' ophthalmopathy. CDR3 sequence reads: CASSPYGGSNTGELFF. The CDR3 DNA follows: TGTGCCAGCAGCCCCTATGGCGGATCGAACACCGGGGAGCTGTTTTTT.